There are many counts of the clone carrying this T cell receptor beta chain. Library preparation (for TCRbeta) was performed with unique molecular identifiers. TCRdb re-analysed the PCR reads in MiXCR, keeping a single row per CDR3 protein. Here the sample spans approximately 88,000 distinct CDR3 sequences, about 12% being singletons. The sample comes from a study of T-cell reconstitution after alpha-beta-depleted transplantation in children. After removal of 0 bases from V and 6 bases from J, the junction contained 10 bases not matched to a gene. This CDR3 region has 17 residues. Germline values: CDR1 LGHNA, CDR2 YSLEER.

The specimen was PBMCs from the stem cell graft donor, collected from the stem cell graft. V and J are TRBV4-3 and TRBJ1-5, with TRBD1 matching 8 bases. The TCR sequence derives from a human donor who donated a stem cell graft to a child with inherited bone marrow failure. The chain's CDR3 is CASSQDRAGGLSQPQHF. CDR3 DNA sequence: TGCGCCAGCAGCCAAGATCGGGCAGGGGGCTTAAGTCAGCCCCAGCATTTT.